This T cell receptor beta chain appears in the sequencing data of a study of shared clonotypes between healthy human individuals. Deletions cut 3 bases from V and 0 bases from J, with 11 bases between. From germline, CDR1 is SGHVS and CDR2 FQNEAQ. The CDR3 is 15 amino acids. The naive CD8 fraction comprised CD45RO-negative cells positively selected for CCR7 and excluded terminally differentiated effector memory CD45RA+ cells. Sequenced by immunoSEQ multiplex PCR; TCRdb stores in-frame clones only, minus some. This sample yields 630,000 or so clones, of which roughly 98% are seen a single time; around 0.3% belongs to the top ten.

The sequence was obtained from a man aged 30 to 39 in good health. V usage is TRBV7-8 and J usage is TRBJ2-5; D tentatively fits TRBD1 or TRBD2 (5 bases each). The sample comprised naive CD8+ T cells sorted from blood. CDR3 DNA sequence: TGTGCCAGCAGCTTTACAGGAGGCTACCAAGAGACCCAGTACTTC. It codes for CASSFTGGYQETQYF.